Each of the 12 T cell receptor beta chains below was sequenced from the same sample in a study of OX40 agonist ivuxolimab in advanced cancers. Only in-frame clones appear in the TCRdb table, and some are missing; sequencing was by immunoSEQ multiplex PCR. The sample has some 120,000 clones; around 90% are singletons. Here the sequenced sample was CD4+ or CD8+ T cells sorted from blood, taken in a trial of the OX40 agonist ivuxolimab. These receptors originate from an adult with an advanced solid tumor such as melanoma, head and neck, liver or kidney cancer.

The chain uses TRBV28 and TRBJ1-1; D remains unclear. The CDR3 extends over 12 amino acids. Germline CDR1 and CDR2: MDHEN and SYDVKM. Between the trimmed V and J ends, which lost 2 bases and 5 bases, there was a span of 6 bases. The DNA of the CDR3 is TGTGCCAGCAGTTTAGTTCTTACTGAAGCTTTCTTT. Residues: CASSLVLTEAFF. Looking up the rest from reference TRBV28 and TRBJ1-1 gives the full variable domain: DVKVTQSSRYLVKRTGEKVFLECVQDMDHENMFWYRQDPGLGLRLIYFSYDVKMKEKGDIPEGYSVSREKKERFSLILESASTNQTSMYLCASSLVLTEAFFGQGTRLTVV.

The V gene is TRBV5-1, the J gene TRBJ2-7, with 8 bases that match TRBD1. V was pared by 0 bases and J by 5 bases, with 7 bases of the junction left unmatched. Germline V CDR1 and CDR2: SGHRS, YFSETQ. The CDR3 is made up of 15 amino acids. CDR3: CASSLALGQGDEQYF. In nucleotides, the CDR3 is TGCGCCAGCAGCTTGGCACTCGGACAGGGAGACGAGCAGTACTTC.

The chain has TRBV28 and TRBJ2-5; D assignment may be TRBD1 or TRBD2 (5 bases each). Germline V CDR1 and CDR2: MDHEN, SYDVKM. CDR3 size: 14 residues. Trimming shortened V by 3 bases and J by 5 bases, and 13 bases separated the two germline ends. DNA of the CDR3: TGTGCCAGCAGTTTTCAACGGGGCCGGGAGACCCAGTACTTC. It encodes CASSFQRGRETQYF.

The gene calls are TRBV5-6 and TRBJ2-1; D not resolved. Germline lookup yields CDR1 SGHDT and CDR2 YYEEEE. This CDR3 comprises 11 residues. The V end was cut by 0 bases, the J end by 9 bases, with 4 bases between. CDR3 amino acids: CASSLGTEQFF. CDR3 coding DNA: TGTGCCAGCAGCTTGGGGACTGAGCAGTTCTTC.

The chain combines TRBV11-1 with TRBJ2-5; D may correspond to TRBD1 or TRBD2 (5 bases each). The germline V gene encodes CDR1 SGHAT and CDR2 FQDESV (reference sequence). This CDR3 has 16 amino acids. Trimming took off 5 bases at V and 4 bases at J, with 20 bases between the two ends. This CDR3 reads CASSPGGRENRETQYF. The CDR3, as DNA: TGTGCCAGCAGCCCCGGAGGCAGGGAAAATCGAGAGACCCAGTACTTC.

The J gene is TRBJ1-5, the V gene TRBV27; D unresolved. This CDR3 contains 15 residues. Trimming removed 5 bases at V and 4 bases at J, with 15 bases between. Germline CDR1 and CDR2: MNHEY and SMNVEV (reference sequence). The CDR3 DNA reads TGTGCCAGCAGTCTCCGGGCCGAGATGAATCAGCCCCAGCATTTT. Translated, it gives CASSLRAEMNQPQHF.

For the CDR3, the DNA is TGTGCCAGCTCACGAACGGGGAGCGGGCGATCCTACAATGAGCAGTTCTTC. Its protein product is CASSRTGSGRSYNEQFF. V is TRBV18 and J is TRBJ2-1; D is perhaps TRBD2 (6 bases). Germline CDR1 KGHSH, CDR2 LQKENI. Trimming took off 4 bases at V and 1 base at J, with 17 bases between the two ends. The CDR3 is 17 residues long.

The chain employs TRBV19 and TRBJ1-3; tentatively, D is TRBD1 (5 bases). Trimming shortened V by 4 bases and J by 0 bases, and 7 bases separated the two germline ends. The CDR3 has 14 residues. Germline lookup yields CDR1 LNHDA and CDR2 SQIVND (reference sequence). This chain's CDR3 is CASSTGSSGNTIYF. CDR3 DNA sequence: TGTGCCAGTAGTACAGGGAGCTCTGGAAACACCATATATTTT.

In its sample, this clone was seen once. The CDR3 spells CASSPGTGGGLETQYF. Written as DNA, the CDR3 is TGTGCCAGCAGCCCAGGGACAGGGGGAGGGTTGGAGACCCAGTACTTC. V gene TRBV7-3 combines with J gene TRBJ2-5; 11 bases map to TRBD1. With 5 bases clipped from V and 5 bases from J, the junction kept 10 bases outside the gene matches. This CDR3 region has 16 residues. Germline values: CDR1 SGHTA, CDR2 FQGTGA.

The rearrangement joins TRBV5-4 to TRBJ2-7; 13 nucleotides align to TRBD2. V dropped 4 bases and J dropped 6; count of bases not matched to a gene: 13. There are 17 residues in the CDR3. Germline CDR1 reads SGHNT; CDR2 reads YYREEE (reference sequence). CDR3 sequence reads: CASSLRLAGGSFREQYF. The CDR3 nucleotides are TGTGCCAGCAGCCTCCGACTAGCGGGAGGATCCTTTCGCGAGCAGTACTTC. The full variable domain, in which reference TRBV5-4 and TRBJ2-7 provide the parts outside the CDR3, is ETGVTQSPTHLIKTRGQQVTLRCSSQSGHNTVSWYQQALGQGPQFIFQYYREEENGRGNFPPRFSGLQFPNYSSELNVNALELDDSALYLCASSLRLAGGSFREQYFGPGTRLTVT.

The rearrangement joins TRBV6-5 to TRBJ1-4; D is perhaps TRBD1 (5 bases). This CDR3 contains 16 residues. CDR1 is MNHEY and CDR2 is SVGAGI in the germline V gene. Trimming stripped 0 bases from V and 8 bases from J, with 16 bases between. The CDR3 loop reads CASSYSTDSRWEKLFF. CDR3 sequence (DNA): TGTGCCAGCAGTTACTCGACAGACAGCCGTTGGGAAAAACTGTTTTTT.

V and J are TRBV23-1 and TRBJ2-2, with 13 bases lining up with TRBD2. TRBV23-1 counts as an open reading frame of uncertain function. The CDR3 totals 19 residues. After removal of 0 bases from V and 6 bases from J, the junction contained 10 bases not matched to a gene. The CDR3 is CASSQSGLAGDPNPGELFF. CDR3 DNA sequence: TGCGCCAGCAGTCAATCCGGACTAGCGGGAGACCCAAATCCCGGGGAGCTGTTTTTT.